This TCR beta chain was sequenced for a study of response to subunit inactivated influenza vaccine. CDR1 is DFQATT, CDR2 SNEGSKA, per germline (reference sequence). The CDR3 runs to 14 residues. Trimming removed 1 base from V and 3 bases from J; junction bases left unmatched: 2. TCRdb reprocessed the RT-PCR reads via MiXCR and lists one record per CDR3 protein. The data contain hundreds of thousands of distinct CDR3 sequences, approximately 11% of them singletons. In its sample, this clonotype was seen many times. Antigen unknown. Study-level results: Each seasonal influenza vaccination, the authors suggested, recruits few new T cells.

This clonotype was obtained from a man in his fifties or sixties who received an inactivated influenza vaccine. The sample consisted of PBMCs from blood, taken 45 days after vaccination. The V and J genes are TRBV20-1 and TRBJ2-7; 11 nucleotides align to TRBD2. The CDR3 sequence: CSARGLAGLYEQYF. Written as DNA, the CDR3 is TGCAGTGCTAGAGGACTAGCGGGACTCTACGAGCAGTACTTC.